This T cell receptor (beta chain) was retrieved from a study of cytomegalovirus exposure and HLA in healthy donors. This PCR relied on a set of 60 Vbeta primers and 13 Jbeta primers. Some clones are missing from TCRdb's copy, which holds only in-frame ones; the method was immunoSEQ multiplex PCR. The sample records some 150,000 clones, roughly 72% being singletons. The CDR3 consists of 15 residues. Per the germline V gene, CDR1 is SGHTA and CDR2 is FQGNSA. With 1 base removed from V and 4 bases from J, the gap between germline ends came to 14 bases. The rearrangement uses TRBV7-2 and TRBJ2-7; weak D call: TRBD1 (6 bases). The TCR sequence derives from a woman in her twenties or thirties in good health and CMV-seropositive. The sequencing sample was made of PBMCs. CDR3 sequence (DNA): TGTGCCAGCAGCTTAGTGTTGGGGGCGCGGTACGAGCAGTACTTC. It translates to CASSLVLGARYEQYF.